These T cell receptor beta chains were read from a single sample in a study of OX40 agonist ivuxolimab in advanced cancers. Using immunoSEQ multiplex PCR, the repertoire was profiled, and TCRdb retains in-frame clones only, with some absent. The table includes about 43,000 clones, roughly 90% detected once. This material consisted of CD4+ or CD8+ T cells sorted from blood, taken in a trial of the OX40 agonist ivuxolimab. These receptors were collected from an adult with an advanced solid tumor such as melanoma, head and neck, liver or kidney cancer. CDR3s include the opening cysteine and the closing phenylalanine or tryptophan. The order of the fields is clone size, J gene, D gene, V gene, CDR3 DNA, CDR3 protein. A D gene is named only where the DNA matches it firmly. Some rows mark clone size as missing; the rest say once, few, many or name a class of expanded clone.

clone_size: NA
j_call: TRBJ2-1
d_call: NA
v_call: TRBV9
cdr3_nt: TGTGCCAGCAGCGTATTAGGGGACATCCCACGGAATGAGCAGTTCTTC
cdr3_aa: CASSVLGDIPRNEQFF

clone_size: NA
j_call: TRBJ2-7
d_call: NA
v_call: TRBV28
cdr3_nt: TGTGCCAGCGGGGGAAGCTCCTACGAGCAGTACTTC
cdr3_aa: CASGGSSYEQYF

clone_size: NA
j_call: TRBJ2-1
d_call: TRBD2
v_call: TRBV15
cdr3_nt: TGTGCCACCAGCTCCTCGATCGGACTAGCGGACAATGAGCAGTTCTTC
cdr3_aa: CATSSSIGLADNEQFF

clone_size: NA
j_call: TRBJ2-3
d_call: NA
v_call: TRBV4-2
cdr3_nt: TGTGCCAGCAGCCAAGAGTTCGCGGACCCAAGAACGCAGTATTTT
cdr3_aa: CASSQEFADPRTQYF

clone_size: NA
j_call: TRBJ2-5
d_call: NA
v_call: TRBV25-1
cdr3_nt: TGTGCCAGCAGTGAAAATGGGGGGGAGACCCAGTACTTC
cdr3_aa: CASSENGGETQYF

clone_size: NA
j_call: TRBJ1-1
d_call: NA
v_call: TRBV7-6
cdr3_nt: TGTGCCAGCAGCTTAGGGGAGCGGGGCACTGAAGCTTTCTTT
cdr3_aa: CASSLGERGTEAFF

clone_size: NA
j_call: TRBJ2-7
d_call: NA
v_call: TRBV19
cdr3_nt: TGTGCCAGTAGGAACGAGTACGAGCAGTACTTC
cdr3_aa: CASRNEYEQYF

clone_size: NA
j_call: TRBJ2-7
d_call: NA
v_call: TRBV5-1
cdr3_nt: TGCGCCAGCAGCTTGTTAGGTAGGGACTACGAGCAGTACTTC
cdr3_aa: CASSLLGRDYEQYF

clone_size: NA
j_call: TRBJ2-7
d_call: TRBD1
v_call: TRBV7-8
cdr3_nt: TGTGCCAGCAGCTTAGAGGGGACAGGGTCCTACGAGCAGTACTTC
cdr3_aa: CASSLEGTGSYEQYF

clone_size: NA
j_call: TRBJ2-3
d_call: NA
v_call: TRBV21-1
cdr3_nt: TGTGCCAGCAGCAAAGAATGGAGCACAGATACGCAGTATTTT
cdr3_aa: CASSKEWSTDTQYF

clone_size: once
j_call: TRBJ2-2
d_call: NA
v_call: TRBV6-4
cdr3_nt: TGTGCCTCCCAGTGGGGCCAGAACACCGGGGAGCTGTTTTTT
cdr3_aa: CASQWGQNTGELFF